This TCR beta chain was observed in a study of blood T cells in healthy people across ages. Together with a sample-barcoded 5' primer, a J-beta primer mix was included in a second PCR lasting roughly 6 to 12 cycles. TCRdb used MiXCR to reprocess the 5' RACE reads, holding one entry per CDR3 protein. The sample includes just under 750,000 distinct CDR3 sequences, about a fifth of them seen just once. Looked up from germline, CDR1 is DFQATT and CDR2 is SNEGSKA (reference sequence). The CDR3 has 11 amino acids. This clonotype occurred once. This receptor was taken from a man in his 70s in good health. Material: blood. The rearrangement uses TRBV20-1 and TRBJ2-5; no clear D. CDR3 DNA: TGCAGACAAGACTGGGAAGAGACCCAGTACTTC. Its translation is CRQDWEETQYF.